The 21 T cell receptor beta chains listed next were all sequenced from one sample in a study of shared clonotypes between healthy human individuals. Selected positively for CCR7 and CD45RO-negative, naive CD8 cells excluded terminally differentiated effector memory CD45RA+ cells. Clones were sequenced by immunoSEQ multiplex PCR, and TCRdb holds only the in-frame ones, with some missing. Of approximately 650,000 clones in the sample, over 95% were seen once. Sequenced: naive CD8+ T cells sorted from blood. The receptors were sampled from a woman aged 25 to 39 in good health.

This chain links TRBV18 with TRBJ1-4; D perhaps matches TRBD1 (6 bases). The CDR3 is 14 amino acids. Germline loops: CDR1 KGHSH, CDR2 LQKENI. V was cut by 2 bases and J by 7 bases, with 11 bases left in between. CDR3: CASSPEQGAEKLFF. CDR3 in DNA: TGTGCCAGCTCACCAGAACAGGGTGCTGAAAAACTGTTTTTT.

CDR3 residues: CASSLNRGPTGELFF. CDR3 DNA: TGTGCCAGCAGCTTAAACAGGGGTCCTACCGGGGAGCTGTTTTTT. V is TRBV7-9 and J is TRBJ2-2, with TRBD1 matching over 7 bases. Germline-derived CDR1 and CDR2 are SEHNR and FQNEAQ (reference sequence). V shed 2 bases and J 5 bases; nucleotides not matched to a gene: 5. This CDR3 spans 15 amino acids.

The gene calls are TRBV19 and TRBJ2-7; D possibly corresponds to TRBD1 (6 bases). The CDR3 runs 15 residues. V lost 9 bases and J lost 3, with 21 bases in between. CDR1 LNHDA and CDR2 SQIVND come from the germline V gene (reference sequence). CDR3 protein: CASSPGQGFYYEQYF. The CDR3 coding sequence is TGTGCCAGCAGTCCGGGGCAGGGGTTCTACTACGAGCAGTACTTC.

About this clone: Other nucleotide sequences from this sample produce the same CDR3. CDR3 sequence (DNA): TGTGCCAGCAGCGTAGGGGGTCACACTGAAGCTTTCTTT. Its translation is CASSVGGHTEAFF. The J gene is TRBJ1-1, the V gene TRBV9; D ambiguous. CDR1 is SGDLS and CDR2 is YYNGEE in the germline V gene. There are 13 residues in the CDR3. V gave up 0 bases and J gave up 3 bases, with 6 bases separating them.

This chain uses TRBV1 with TRBJ2-2; TRBD1, as called in the table, went unchecked against the DNA. TRBV1 counts as a pseudogene. The length of the CDR3 is 16 residues. The CDR3 DNA follows: TGCACCAGCAGCCAAGATCGCAGTCCTAACACCGGGGAGCTGTTTTTT. Its protein is CTSSQDRSPNTGELFF.

This clone was seen just once. The CDR3 DNA is TGTGCCAGCAGCCGTACTAGCGGGAGCTCCTACGAGCAGTACTTC. Encoded protein: CASSRTSGSSYEQYF. The gene calls are TRBV28 and TRBJ2-7, with 11 positions matching TRBD2. Germline CDR1 reads MDHEN; CDR2 reads SYDVKM. V lost 6 bases and J lost 0; bases outside the gene matches: 4. The CDR3 spans 15 residues.

In the case of this clone: The junction departs from the called germline gene at one end, perhaps through a read error. The V and J genes are TRBV27 and TRBJ2-5; either TRBD1 or TRBD2 may supply D (5 bases each). Germline V lookup: CDR1 MNHEY, CDR2 SMNVEV (reference sequence). The CDR3 runs 16 residues. The CDR3 DNA follows: TGTGCCAGCAGCAATACAGGACTCCCCGGGGAAGAGGCCCAGTACTTC. It specifies CASSNTGLPGEEAQYF.

J is TRBJ2-7 and V is TRBV4-2; D ambiguous. Germline CDR1 is LGHNA and CDR2 is YNFKEQ. This CDR3 region has 11 residues. Between the trimmed V and J ends, which lost 2 bases and 7 bases, there was a span of 6 bases. Here the CDR3 DNA reads TGTGCCAGCAGCCAATCGCGGGAGCAGTACTTC. Amino acid sequence: CASSQSREQYF.

The CDR3 DNA reads as TGTGCCAGCAGAAGACTAGCGGGAGATCAAGAGACCCAGTACTTC. Its translation: CASRRLAGDQETQYF. V usage is TRBV28 and J usage is TRBJ2-5; 12 bases align to TRBD2. Germline lookup yields CDR1 MDHEN and CDR2 SYDVKM. Unmatched junction bases numbered 4, after V lost 6 bases and J lost 2 bases. The CDR3 has 15 residues.

J is TRBJ1-1 and V is TRBV4-1; D unresolved. Trimming pared 1 base from V and 5 bases from J, leaving 11 bases between. Germline V gene data show CDR1 as MGHRA and CDR2 as YSYEKL. This CDR3 contains 14 residues. CDR3 sequence reads: CASSQVEGRTEAFF. CDR3 nucleotide sequence: TGCGCCAGCAGCCAAGTGGAGGGTAGGACTGAAGCTTTCTTT.

The V and J genes are TRBV13 and TRBJ2-1; 9 bases are shared with TRBD2. Germline trimming cut 5 bases from V and 4 bases from J; bases unmatched to any gene: 6. The CDR3 sequence is 15 residues long. Germline assignment: CDR1 PRHDT and CDR2 FYEKMQ (reference sequence). The CDR3 loop is CASSLRLAVYNEQFF. CDR3 nucleotides: TGTGCCAGCAGCCTCAGACTAGCGGTATACAATGAGCAGTTCTTC.

The J gene is TRBJ2-1, the V gene TRBV2, with D possibly matching TRBD2 (6 bases). Deletions cut 6 bases from V and 5 bases from J, with 14 bases between. Germline V lookup: CDR1 SNHLY, CDR2 FYNNEI. The CDR3 spans 14 residues. CDR3 residues: CASSGRDLDNEQFF. The DNA of the CDR3 is TGTGCCAGCAGCGGCCGGGACTTGGACAATGAGCAGTTCTTC.

This rearrangement joins TRBV27 to TRBJ2-1; 8 nucleotides line up with TRBD1. Germline CDR1 reads MNHEY; CDR2 reads SMNVEV (reference sequence). The V and J ends lost 3 bases and 4 bases, in that order; junction bases with no gene match: 8. The CDR3 extends over 16 amino acids. CDR3 region: CASSLRGQGYYNEQFF. The CDR3 DNA reads TGTGCCAGCAGTTTGAGAGGACAGGGTTATTACAATGAGCAGTTCTTC.

This clone was detected only once. The V call is TRBV15, the J call TRBJ2-2, with D unclear. Germline V gene sequence: CDR1 LNHNV, CDR2 YYDKDF (reference sequence). This CDR3 contains 12 residues. V shed 3 bases and J shed 1 base, with 0 bases lying between them. The CDR3 reads CATSRNTGELFF. The CDR3 DNA is TGTGCCACCAGCAGGAACACCGGGGAGCTGTTTTTT.

The chain uses TRBV5-1 and TRBJ2-2; D may be TRBD1 or TRBD2 (5 bases each). Between the trimmed V and J ends, which lost 7 bases and 5 bases, there was a span of 12 bases. Germline-derived CDR1 and CDR2 are SGHRS and YFSETQ. The CDR3 loop spans 13 amino acids. The CDR3 protein is CASSGPPTGELFF. CDR3 coding DNA: TGCGCCAGCTCGGGACCACCGACCGGGGAGCTGTTTTTT.

The chain is built from TRBV13 and TRBJ1-1; D gene uncertain. The germline V gene encodes CDR1 PRHDT and CDR2 FYEKMQ (reference sequence). The CDR3 is 13 residues long. V was pared by 5 bases and J by 0 bases, with 7 bases between. CDR3 bases: TGTGCCAGCAGCCTTACCCTGAACACTGAAGCTTTCTTT. Its protein is CASSLTLNTEAFF.

There are a few counts of this clone. The chain joins TRBV19 to TRBJ1-5, with D unclear. The CDR3 extends over 14 amino acids. Germline V gene lookup returns CDR1 LNHDA and CDR2 SQIVND (reference sequence). The V and J ends lost 5 bases and 0 bases respectively, with 8 bases between them. The CDR3 DNA follows: TGTGCCAGTAGTTTATTGGATAGCAATCAGCCCCAGCATTTT. Protein sequence: CASSLLDSNQPQHF.

J is TRBJ1-6 and V is TRBV9, with TRBD1 matching 10 bases. V dropped 3 bases and J dropped 10; count of bases not matched to a gene: 4. Germline V CDR1 and CDR2: SGDLS, YYNGEE. The CDR3 totals 14 residues. CDR3 amino acids: CASSAGQGWSPLHF. The CDR3 nucleotides are TGTGCCAGCAGCGCGGGACAGGGGTGGTCACCCCTCCACTTT.

This chain links TRBV7-6 with TRBJ2-3; the D gene is possibly TRBD1 (5 bases). V shed 3 bases and J shed 0 bases, with 10 bases lying between them. The CDR3 loop spans 15 amino acids. Germline V gene sequence: CDR1 SGHVS, CDR2 FNYEAQ. CDR3 residues: CASSLDISSTDTQYF. CDR3 DNA: TGTGCCAGCAGCTTGGACATTTCTAGCACAGATACGCAGTATTTT.

The chain employs TRBV11-2 and TRBJ2-3; D call uncertain. V was shortened by 2 bases and J by 3 bases, with 9 bases between the two germline ends. Germline loops: CDR1 SGHAT, CDR2 FQNNGV. This CDR3 spans 14 amino acids. CDR3 protein: CASSLSVRTDTQYF. The DNA of the CDR3 is TGTGCCAGCAGCTTATCGGTCCGGACAGATACGCAGTATTTT.

This chain links TRBV28 with TRBJ1-2; tentative D call: TRBD1 (5 bases). The CDR3 has 14 residues. CDR1 and CDR2 (germline): MDHEN, SYDVKM. Trimming removed 3 bases from V and 3 bases from J, with 11 bases in between. The CDR3 nucleotides read TGTGCCAGCAGTTTTTTAGGGGTGGACTATGGCTACACCTTC. Translating it yields CASSFLGVDYGYTF.